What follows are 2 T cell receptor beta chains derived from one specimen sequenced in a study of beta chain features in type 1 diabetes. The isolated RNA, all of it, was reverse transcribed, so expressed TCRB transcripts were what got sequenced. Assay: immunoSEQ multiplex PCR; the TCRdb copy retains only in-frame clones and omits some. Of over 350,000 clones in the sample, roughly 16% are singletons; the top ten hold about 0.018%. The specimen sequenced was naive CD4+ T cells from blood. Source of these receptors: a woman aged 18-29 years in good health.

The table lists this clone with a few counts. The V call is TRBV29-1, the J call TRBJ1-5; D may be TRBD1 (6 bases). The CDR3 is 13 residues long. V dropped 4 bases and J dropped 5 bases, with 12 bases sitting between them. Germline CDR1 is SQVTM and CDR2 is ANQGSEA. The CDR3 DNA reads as TGCAGCGTTGGACAGGACTCTTATCAGCCCCAGCATTTT. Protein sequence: CSVGQDSYQPQHF. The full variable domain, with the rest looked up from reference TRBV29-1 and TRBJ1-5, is SAVISQKPSRDICQRGTSLTIQCQVDSQVTMMFWYRQQPGQSLTLIATANQGSEATYESGFVIDKFPISRPNLTFSTLTVSNMSPEDSSIYLCSVGQDSYQPQHFGDGTRLSIL.

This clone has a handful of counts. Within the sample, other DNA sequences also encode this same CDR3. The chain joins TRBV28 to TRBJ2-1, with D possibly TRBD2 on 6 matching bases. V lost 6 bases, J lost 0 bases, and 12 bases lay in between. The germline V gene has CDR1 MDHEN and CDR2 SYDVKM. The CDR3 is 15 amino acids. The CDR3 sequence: CASSLGGGSYNEQFF. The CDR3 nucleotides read TGTGCCAGCAGCCTCGGGGGAGGCTCCTACAATGAGCAGTTCTTC.